The next 4 T cell receptor beta chains were all read from a single sample in a study of T cells in Graves' hyperthyroidism and ophthalmopathy. RNA transcripts were the template for amplifying TCR beta CDR3 regions. The HTBI primer set was used in a first-round RT-PCR of the TCR CDR3. Using its own MiXCR run on the multiplex PCR reads, TCRdb lists one record per CDR3 protein. The top ten clones hold 50% to 75% of a sample with about 260,000 distinct CDR3 sequences, about 20% of them seen once. The source material was blood. The receptors stem from a man in his thirties or forties with Graves' ophthalmopathy.

V usage is TRBV19 and J usage is TRBJ2-2; 7 nucleotides match TRBD2. The CDR3 contains 15 residues. The V gene's germline CDR1 is LNHDA and CDR2 SQIVND (reference sequence). After removal of 2 bases from V and 4 bases from J, the junction contained 4 bases not matched to a gene. The CDR3 nucleotides read TGTGCCAGTAGTATACTAGCGGTTCGCACCGGGGAGCTGTTTTTT. It translates to CASSILAVRTGELFF.

Here the CDR3 reads CASSPVGGGSSYEQYF. CDR3 nucleotides: TGTGCCAGCAGCCCCGTGGGGGGGGGATCTTCCTACGAGCAGTACTTC. The chain recombines TRBV28 with TRBJ2-7; 7 bases map to TRBD2. This CDR3 contains 16 residues. V lost 6 bases, J lost 1 base, and 12 bases stayed unmatched. CDR1 and CDR2 (germline): MDHEN, SYDVKM.

The chain uses TRBV7-8 and TRBJ2-1; D may be TRBD2 (5 bases). CDR1 and CDR2 from the germline V gene are SGHVS and FQNEAQ. The CDR3 extends over 12 amino acids. Trimming took 9 bases from V and 9 from J, leaving 15 bases between them. Written as DNA, the CDR3 is TGTGCCAGTAGTGTGGAACGGGGTGAGCAGTTCTTC. It codes for CASSVERGEQFF.

The rearrangement uses TRBV29-1 and TRBJ2-6; D gene unclear. This CDR3 has 14 residues. Trimming shortened V by 0 bases and J by 0 bases, and 3 bases separated the two germline ends. Germline V gene sequence: CDR1 SQVTM, CDR2 ANQGSEA. CDR3 amino acids: CSVEDPSGANVLTF. Here the CDR3 DNA reads TGCAGCGTTGAAGATCCCTCTGGGGCCAACGTCCTGACTTTC.